This T cell receptor (beta chain) is drawn from a study of molecular identifiers for immune sequencing clone quantification. Study findings and constraints: Clones of above 20 RNA copies carried over 99% of effector molecules; in naive cells they carried under 1%.

A single record per CDR3 protein comes from TCRdb applying MiXCR to the PCR reads. The sample lists over 600,000 distinct CDR3 sequences; about 20% were seen once. On this clonotype: Its antigen is unidentified. At one boundary the junction diverges from the germline segment, which might be a read error.

CD8+CD4-CCR7+CD45RA+ sorting gave the naive CD8 T cells. This CDR3 comprises 14 residues. Germline V lookup: CDR1 ENHRY, CDR2 SYGVKD. The V gene is TRBV10-3, the J gene TRBJ2-7; D tentatively fits TRBD1 or TRBD2 (5 bases each). The sequence derives from a human donor in good health. Some libraries in this study had Jurkat cell RNA spiked in. Sequenced sample: naive CD8+ T cells from blood, with Jurkat cell RNA spiked in. Indicated subset: FACS-sorted CD8+CD4-CCR7+CD45RA+ naive T cells. CDR3 nucleotides: TGTTCCATCAGTGAGTCTGGGGGTTTCTACGAGCAGTACTTC. This translates into CSISESGGFYEQYF.